These 13 T cell receptor beta chains were sequenced from one sample in a study of beta chain features in type 1 diabetes. As every portion of the isolated RNA was reverse transcribed, the sequencing read expressed TCRB transcripts. Here immunoSEQ multiplex PCR was the method, and the copy in TCRdb shows in-frame clones only, minus some. The data hold about 120,000 clones, with about a sixth observed a single time. The antigens these receptors bind are not known. The study's findings and limits: All four CD4+ subsets of Type 1 diabetes patients contained TCRB CDR3s that were moderately but significantly shorter.

Sequencing input: central memory CD4+ T cells from blood. These TCRs come from a man aged 25 to 45 with type 1 diabetes.

This clone was counted between two and nine times. The genes are TRBV9 and TRBJ2-5, with D maybe TRBD1 (6 bases). Trimming removed 0 bases from V and 1 base from J, with 10 bases in between. Germline V lookup: CDR1 SGDLS, CDR2 YYNGEE. CDR3 length: 15 residues. The CDR3 sequence is CASSVDHRAQETQYF. CDR3 coding DNA: TGTGCCAGCAGCGTAGATCACAGGGCCCAAGAGACCCAGTACTTC.

The chain combines TRBV6-5 with TRBJ2-5; no definite D call. Germline values: CDR1 MNHEY, CDR2 SVGAGI. CDR3 size: 12 residues. V was cut by 6 bases and J by 4 bases, with 9 bases left in between. CDR3 residues: CASRPPRETQYF. CDR3 sequence (DNA): TGTGCCAGCAGACCTCCCAGAGAGACCCAGTACTTC.

The V call is TRBV5-1, the J call TRBJ1-6; the match to TRBD1 covers 8 bases. This CDR3 region has 14 residues. Germline trimming cut 3 bases from V and 8 bases from J; bases unmatched to any gene: 4. Germline V gene data show CDR1 as SGHRS and CDR2 as YFSETQ. The CDR3 nucleotides are TGCGCCAGCAGCTCGGGACAGGAGGATTCACCCCTCCACTTT. The encoded protein is CASSSGQEDSPLHF.

This sequence joins TRBV13 and TRBJ1-2, with 7 bases that match TRBD1. The length of the CDR3 is 12 residues. The junction had 5 bases not matched to a gene; V was cut back by 5 bases and J by 8 bases. The germline gives CDR1 PRHDT, CDR2 FYEKMQ (reference sequence). CDR3 nucleotide sequence: TGTGCCAGCAGCCGACAGGGTAGGGGCTACACCTTC. Residues: CASSRQGRGYTF.

This clone was counted only a few times. Here the CDR3 DNA reads TGTGCCACCGAGACGGGGGCAGGGGAAGTAGGTGAGCAGTTCTTC. Translation gives CATETGAGEVGEQFF. V usage is TRBV6-5 and J usage is TRBJ2-1, with D perhaps given as TRBD1 or TRBD2 (6 bases each). Trimming took 10 bases from V and 9 from J, leaving 25 bases between them. Germline CDR1 is MNHEY and CDR2 is SVGAGI. The CDR3 totals 15 residues.

This clone appeared many times. The chain's CDR3 is CASSYATLQGSGYTF. The CDR3, as DNA: TGTGCCAGCAGTTACGCAACACTACAGGGATCTGGCTACACCTTC. The chain joins TRBV6-6 to TRBJ1-2; TRBD1 is a possible D gene (6 bases). The germline V gene has CDR1 MNHNY and CDR2 SVGAGI (reference sequence). V dropped 2 bases and J dropped 7 bases, with 17 bases sitting between them. The CDR3 sequence is 15 residues long.

The chain combines TRBV29-1 with TRBJ2-7; no firm D call. This CDR3 spans 13 amino acids. V was cut by 3 bases and J by 7 bases, with 16 bases left in between. Germline V gives CDR1 SQVTM, CDR2 ANQGSEA. The CDR3 reads CSVEGSLAGEQYF. As DNA, the CDR3 is TGCAGCGTTGAGGGCAGTCTTGCTGGGGAGCAGTACTTC.

This clone occurred a few times. The junction does not match germline at one end; this may be a read error. The chain uses TRBV12-5 and TRBJ2-2; 12 bases line up with TRBD2. This CDR3 is built from 18 residues. Germline V gene lookup returns CDR1 LGHNT and CDR2 FRNRAP. Written as DNA, the CDR3 is TGTGCTAGTGGCTTGGCCCCCTCTAGCGGGGGGGCCGCCGGGGAGCTGTTTTTT. It encodes CASGLAPSSGGAAGELFF.

The CDR3 spells CASSLNPYEQYF. Here the CDR3 DNA reads TGTGCCAGCAGTCTGAATCCCTACGAGCAGTACTTC. The rearrangement joins TRBV28 to TRBJ2-7; D unresolved. Trimming took off 5 bases at V and 2 bases at J, with 7 bases between the two ends. Germline lookup yields CDR1 MDHEN and CDR2 SYDVKM. This CDR3 region has 12 residues.

In this sample, this clone turned up a few times. CDR3: CASSPPTGARHF. CDR3 coding DNA: TGTGCCAGCAGCCCTCCTACGGGGGCACGGCATTTT. This sequence joins TRBV6-1 and TRBJ1-5; D may be TRBD1 (6 bases). Deletions cut 6 bases from V and 15 bases from J, with 18 bases between. Germline V gene sequence: CDR1 MNHNS, CDR2 SASEGT. The CDR3 is 12 residues long.

The chain carries TRBV14 and TRBJ2-7; TRBD1 aligns across 9 bases. This CDR3 contains 16 residues. The germline gives CDR1 SGHDN, CDR2 FVKESK. V was clipped by 0 bases and J by 6 bases; unmatched bases: 9. CDR3 in DNA: TGTGCCAGCAGCCAAGATCGGCCGGGACAGGGACGCGAGCAGTACTTC. This gives the protein CASSQDRPGQGREQYF.

Only a few counts were recorded for this clone. The V gene is TRBV13, the J gene TRBJ2-5; 14 bases align to TRBD2. This CDR3 has 15 amino acids. CDR1 is PRHDT, CDR2 FYEKMQ, per germline (reference sequence). The V gene end was trimmed by 4 bases and the J gene end by 4 bases; junction bases not matched to a gene: 2. Written as DNA, the CDR3 is TGTGCCAGCAGCTCAGGACTAGCGGGGGGAGAGACCCAGTACTTC. Its protein product is CASSSGLAGGETQYF.

This clone was detected a few times. The V and J genes are TRBV14 and TRBJ2-6; D call uncertain. CDR3 length: 16 residues. Germline V gene lookup returns CDR1 SGHDN and CDR2 FVKESK. The V and J ends lost 5 bases and 0 bases respectively, with 11 bases between them. CDR3 sequence reads: CASSSRAFSGANVLTF. Written as DNA, the CDR3 is TGTGCCAGCAGCTCTCGAGCCTTCTCTGGGGCCAACGTCCTGACTTTC.